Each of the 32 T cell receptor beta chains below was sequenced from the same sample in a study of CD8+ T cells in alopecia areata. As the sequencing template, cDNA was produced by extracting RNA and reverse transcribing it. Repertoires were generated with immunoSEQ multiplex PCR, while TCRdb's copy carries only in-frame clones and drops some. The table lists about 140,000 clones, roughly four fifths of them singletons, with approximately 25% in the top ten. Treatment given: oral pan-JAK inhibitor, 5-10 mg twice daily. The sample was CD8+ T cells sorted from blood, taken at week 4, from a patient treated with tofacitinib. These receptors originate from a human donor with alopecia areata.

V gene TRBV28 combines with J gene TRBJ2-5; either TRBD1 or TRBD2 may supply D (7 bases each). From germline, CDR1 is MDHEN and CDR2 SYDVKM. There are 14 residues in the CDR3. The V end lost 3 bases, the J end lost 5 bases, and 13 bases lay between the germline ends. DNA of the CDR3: TGTGCCAGCAGTTTCCCGCAGGGGGGGGAGACCCAGTACTTC. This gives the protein CASSFPQGGETQYF.

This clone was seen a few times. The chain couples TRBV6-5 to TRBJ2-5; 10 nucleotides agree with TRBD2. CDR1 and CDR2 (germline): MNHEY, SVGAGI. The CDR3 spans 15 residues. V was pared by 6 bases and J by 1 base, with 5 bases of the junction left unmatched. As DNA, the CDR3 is TGTGCCAGCAGCCCTAGCGGGGGCCTCCAAGAGACCCAGTACTTC. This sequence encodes CASSPSGGLQETQYF.

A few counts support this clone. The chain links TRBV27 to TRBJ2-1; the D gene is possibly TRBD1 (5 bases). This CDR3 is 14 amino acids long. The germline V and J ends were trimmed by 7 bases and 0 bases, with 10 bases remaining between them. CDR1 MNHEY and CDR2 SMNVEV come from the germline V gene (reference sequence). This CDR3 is CASMGLDSYNEQFF. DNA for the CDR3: TGTGCCAGCATGGGGCTGGACTCCTACAATGAGCAGTTCTTC.

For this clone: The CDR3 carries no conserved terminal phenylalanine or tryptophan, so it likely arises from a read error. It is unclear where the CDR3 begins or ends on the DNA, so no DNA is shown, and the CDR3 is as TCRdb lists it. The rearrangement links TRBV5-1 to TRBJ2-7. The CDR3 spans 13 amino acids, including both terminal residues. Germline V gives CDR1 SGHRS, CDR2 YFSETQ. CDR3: CASSLEGWDPPTI.

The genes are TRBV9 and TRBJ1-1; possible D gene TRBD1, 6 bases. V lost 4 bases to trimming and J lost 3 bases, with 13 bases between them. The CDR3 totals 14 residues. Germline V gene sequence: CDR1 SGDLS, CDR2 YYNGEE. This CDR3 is CASSPRTDYTEAFF. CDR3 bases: TGTGCCAGCAGCCCACGGACAGACTACACTGAAGCTTTCTTT.

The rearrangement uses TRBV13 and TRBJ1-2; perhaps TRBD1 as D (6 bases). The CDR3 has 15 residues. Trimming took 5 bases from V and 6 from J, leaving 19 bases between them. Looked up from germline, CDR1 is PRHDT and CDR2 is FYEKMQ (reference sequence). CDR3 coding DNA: TGTGCCAGCAGCCCTACACCACAGGGAACCCATGGCTACACCTTC. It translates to CASSPTPQGTHGYTF.

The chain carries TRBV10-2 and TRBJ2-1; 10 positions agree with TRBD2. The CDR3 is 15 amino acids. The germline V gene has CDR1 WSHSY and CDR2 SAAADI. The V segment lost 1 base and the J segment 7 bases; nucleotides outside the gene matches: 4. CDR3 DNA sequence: TGCGCCAGCAGTGAGTTAGCGGGGGGTGGAAATGAGCAGTTCTTC. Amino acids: CASSELAGGGNEQFF.

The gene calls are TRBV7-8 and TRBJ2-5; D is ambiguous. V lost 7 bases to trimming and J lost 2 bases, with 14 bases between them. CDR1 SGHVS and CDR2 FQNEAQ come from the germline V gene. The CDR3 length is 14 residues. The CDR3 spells CASMRVVTQETQYF. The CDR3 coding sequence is TGTGCCAGCATGCGAGTAGTGACTCAAGAGACCCAGTACTTC. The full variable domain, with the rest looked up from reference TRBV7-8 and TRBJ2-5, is GAGVSQSPRYKVAKRGQDVALRCDPISGHVSLFWYQQALGQGPEFLTYFQNEAQLDKSGLPSDRFFAERPEGSVSTLKIQRTQQEDSAVYLCASMRVVTQETQYFGPGTRLLVL.

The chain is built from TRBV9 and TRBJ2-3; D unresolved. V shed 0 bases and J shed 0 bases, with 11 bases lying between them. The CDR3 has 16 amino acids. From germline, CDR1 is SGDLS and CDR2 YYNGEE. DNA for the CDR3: TGTGCCAGCAGCGTAGCAGGTCGGCGAAGCACAGATACGCAGTATTTT. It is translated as CASSVAGRRSTDTQYF.

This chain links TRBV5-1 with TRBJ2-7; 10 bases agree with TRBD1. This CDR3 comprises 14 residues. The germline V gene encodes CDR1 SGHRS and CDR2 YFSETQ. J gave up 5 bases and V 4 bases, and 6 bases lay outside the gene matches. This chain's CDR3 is CASSGGQGQDEQYF. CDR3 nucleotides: TGCGCCAGCAGCGGGGGACAGGGGCAGGACGAGCAGTACTTC.

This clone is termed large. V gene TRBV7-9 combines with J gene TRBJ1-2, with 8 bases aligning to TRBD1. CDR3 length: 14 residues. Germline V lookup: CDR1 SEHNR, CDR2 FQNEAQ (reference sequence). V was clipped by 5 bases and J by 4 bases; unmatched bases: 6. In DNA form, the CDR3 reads TGTGCCAGCAGCCCTCTTACAGGGGGCTATGGCTACACCTTC. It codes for CASSPLTGGYGYTF.

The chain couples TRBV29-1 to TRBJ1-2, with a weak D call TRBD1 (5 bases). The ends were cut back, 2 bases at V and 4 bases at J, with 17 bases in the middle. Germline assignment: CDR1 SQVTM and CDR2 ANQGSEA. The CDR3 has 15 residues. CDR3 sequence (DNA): TGCAGCGTTGAAATTTACGATATAGGGGTCTATGGCTACACCTTC. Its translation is CSVEIYDIGVYGYTF.

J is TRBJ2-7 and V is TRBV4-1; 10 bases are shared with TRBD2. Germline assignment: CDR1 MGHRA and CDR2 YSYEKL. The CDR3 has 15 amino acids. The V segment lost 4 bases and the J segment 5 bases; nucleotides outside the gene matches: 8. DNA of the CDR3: TGCGCCAGCAGCCTTAGCGGGGGGCCGACCGACGAGCAGTACTTC. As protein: CASSLSGGPTDEQYF.

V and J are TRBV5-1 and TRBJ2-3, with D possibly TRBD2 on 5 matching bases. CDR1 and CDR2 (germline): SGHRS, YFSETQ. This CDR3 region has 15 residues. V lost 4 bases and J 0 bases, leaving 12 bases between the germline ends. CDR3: CASSLDFSSTDTQYF. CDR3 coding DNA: TGCGCCAGCAGCCTGGACTTCTCTAGCACAGATACGCAGTATTTT.

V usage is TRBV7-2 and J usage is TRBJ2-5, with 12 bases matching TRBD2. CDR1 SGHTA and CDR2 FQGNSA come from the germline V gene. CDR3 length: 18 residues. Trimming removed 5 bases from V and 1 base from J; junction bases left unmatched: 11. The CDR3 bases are TGTGCCAGCAGCACTACTAGCGGGGGGCTTAGCCTCCAAGAGACCCAGTACTTC. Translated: CASSTTSGGLSLQETQYF.

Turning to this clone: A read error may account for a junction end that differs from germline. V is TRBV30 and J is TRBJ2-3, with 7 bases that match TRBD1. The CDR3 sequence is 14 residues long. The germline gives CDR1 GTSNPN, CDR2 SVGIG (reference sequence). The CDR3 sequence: CAWSGLGGTDTQYF. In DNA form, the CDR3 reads TGTGCCTGGAGTGGGTTAGGGGGCACGGATACGCAGTATTTT. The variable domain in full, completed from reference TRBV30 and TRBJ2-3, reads SQTIHQWPATLVQPVGSPLSLECTVEGTSNPNLYWYRQAAGRGLQLLFYSVGIGQISSEVPQNLSASRPQDRQFILSSKKLLLSDSGFYLCAWSGLGGTDTQYFGPGTRLTVL.

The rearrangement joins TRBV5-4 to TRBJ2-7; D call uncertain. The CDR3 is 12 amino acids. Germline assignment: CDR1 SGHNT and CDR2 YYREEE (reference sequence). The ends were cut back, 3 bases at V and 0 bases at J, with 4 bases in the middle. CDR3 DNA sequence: TGTGCCAGCAGCTCCAGCTCCTACGAGCAGTACTTC. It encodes CASSSSSYEQYF.

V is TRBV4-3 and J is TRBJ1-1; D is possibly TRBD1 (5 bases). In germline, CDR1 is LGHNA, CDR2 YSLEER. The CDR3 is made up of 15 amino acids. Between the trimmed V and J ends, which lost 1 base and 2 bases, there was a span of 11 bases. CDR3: CASSQVPGGNTEAFF. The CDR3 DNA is TGCGCCAGCAGCCAAGTACCCGGGGGTAACACTGAAGCTTTCTTT.

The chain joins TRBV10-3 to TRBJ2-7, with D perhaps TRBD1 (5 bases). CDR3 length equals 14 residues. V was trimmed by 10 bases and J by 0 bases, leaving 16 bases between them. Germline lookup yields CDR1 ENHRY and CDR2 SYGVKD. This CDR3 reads CASAQGIGSYEQYF. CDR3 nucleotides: TGTGCCAGCGCTCAGGGAATCGGCTCCTACGAGCAGTACTTC.

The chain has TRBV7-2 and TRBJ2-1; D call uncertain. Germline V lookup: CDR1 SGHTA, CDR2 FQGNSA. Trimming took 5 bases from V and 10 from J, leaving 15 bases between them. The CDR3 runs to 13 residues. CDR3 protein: CASSPSPGVEQFF. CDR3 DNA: TGTGCCAGCAGCCCGTCGCCGGGTGTGGAGCAGTTCTTC.

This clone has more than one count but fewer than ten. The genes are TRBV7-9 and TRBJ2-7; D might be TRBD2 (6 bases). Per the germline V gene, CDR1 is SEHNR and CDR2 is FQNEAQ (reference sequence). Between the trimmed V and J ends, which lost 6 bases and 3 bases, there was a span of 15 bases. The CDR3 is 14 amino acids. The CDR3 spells CASSAEGSSYEQYF. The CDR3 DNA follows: TGTGCCAGCAGTGCGGAGGGGAGTAGCTACGAGCAGTACTTC.

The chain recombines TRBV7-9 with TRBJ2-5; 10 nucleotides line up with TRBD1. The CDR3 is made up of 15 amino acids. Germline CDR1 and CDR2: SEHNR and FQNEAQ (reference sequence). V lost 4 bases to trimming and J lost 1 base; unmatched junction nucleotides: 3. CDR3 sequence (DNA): TGTGCCAGCAGCTCCCGGACAGGGGGCCAAGAGACCCAGTACTTC. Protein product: CASSSRTGGQETQYF.

CDR3 nucleotide sequence: TGTGCCAGCAGCCAATTACGGGGACAGAAAGAGACCCAGTACTTC. Its translation: CASSQLRGQKETQYF. The gene calls are TRBV4-2 and TRBJ2-5; 7 nucleotides match TRBD1. CDR1 is LGHNA, CDR2 YNFKEQ, per germline. V gave up 2 bases and J gave up 3 bases; unmatched junction bases: 6. The CDR3 spans 15 residues.

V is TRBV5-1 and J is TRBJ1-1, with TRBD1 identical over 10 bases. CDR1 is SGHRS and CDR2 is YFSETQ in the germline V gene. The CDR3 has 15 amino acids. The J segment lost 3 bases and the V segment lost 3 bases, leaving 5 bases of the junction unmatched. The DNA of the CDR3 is TGCGCCAGCAGCTCACCCGGGACAGGGGACACTGAAGCTTTCTTT. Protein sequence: CASSSPGTGDTEAFF. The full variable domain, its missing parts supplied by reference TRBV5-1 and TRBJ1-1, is KAGVTQTPRYLIKTRGQQVTLSCSPISGHRSVSWYQQTPGQGLQFLFEYFSETQRNKGNFPGRFSGRQFSNSRSEMNVSTLELGDSALYLCASSSPGTGDTEAFFGQGTRLTVV.

The CDR3 DNA reads TGTGCCAGCAGTTTATCGTGGAGCTCCTACAATGAGCAGTTCTTC. Amino acids: CASSLSWSSYNEQFF. The chain uses TRBV27 and TRBJ2-1, with D hard to call. V lost 0 bases and J lost 0, with 6 bases in between. Per germline, CDR1 MNHEY and CDR2 SMNVEV (reference sequence). The CDR3 is 15 amino acids.

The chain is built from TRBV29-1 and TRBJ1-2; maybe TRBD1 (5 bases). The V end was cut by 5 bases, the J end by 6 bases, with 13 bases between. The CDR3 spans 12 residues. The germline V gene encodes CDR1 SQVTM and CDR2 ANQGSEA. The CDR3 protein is CSVPGRKDGYTF. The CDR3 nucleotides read TGCAGCGTTCCGGGACGGAAGGATGGCTACACCTTC.

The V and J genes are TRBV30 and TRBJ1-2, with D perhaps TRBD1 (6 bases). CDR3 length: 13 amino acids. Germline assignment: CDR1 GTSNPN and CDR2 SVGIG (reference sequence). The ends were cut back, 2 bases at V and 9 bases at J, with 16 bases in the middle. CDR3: CAWSPGQGMRYTF. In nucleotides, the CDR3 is TGTGCCTGGAGTCCTGGGCAGGGGATGCGCTACACCTTC.

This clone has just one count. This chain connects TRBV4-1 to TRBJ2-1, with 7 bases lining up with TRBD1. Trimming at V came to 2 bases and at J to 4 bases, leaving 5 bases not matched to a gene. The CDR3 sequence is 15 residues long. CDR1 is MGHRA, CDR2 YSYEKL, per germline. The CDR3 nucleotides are TGCGCCAGCAGCCAAACCGGGACAGAGTACAATGAGCAGTTCTTC. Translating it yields CASSQTGTEYNEQFF.

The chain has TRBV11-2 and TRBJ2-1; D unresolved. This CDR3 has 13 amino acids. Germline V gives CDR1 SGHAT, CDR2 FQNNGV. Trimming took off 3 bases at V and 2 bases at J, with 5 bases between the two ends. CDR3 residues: CASSFGPYNEQFF. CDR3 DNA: TGTGCCAGCAGCTTCGGCCCCTACAATGAGCAGTTCTTC.

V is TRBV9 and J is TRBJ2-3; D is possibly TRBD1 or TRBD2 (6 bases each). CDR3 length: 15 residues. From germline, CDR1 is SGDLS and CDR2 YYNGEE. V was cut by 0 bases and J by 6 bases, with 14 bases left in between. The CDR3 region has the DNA TGTGCCAGCAGCGTAGGGGGGGCGCCAGGGGATACGCAGTATTTT. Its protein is CASSVGGAPGDTQYF. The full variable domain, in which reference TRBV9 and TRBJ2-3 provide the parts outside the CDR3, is DSGVTQTPKHLITATGQRVTLRCSPRSGDLSVYWYQQSLDQGLQFLIQYYNGEERAKGNILERFSAQQFPDLHSELNLSSLELGDSALYFCASSVGGAPGDTQYFGPGTRLTVL.

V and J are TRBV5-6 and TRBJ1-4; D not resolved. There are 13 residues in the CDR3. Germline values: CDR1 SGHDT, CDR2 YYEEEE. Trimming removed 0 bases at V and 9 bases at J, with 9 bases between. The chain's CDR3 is CASSLGASQKLFF. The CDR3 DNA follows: TGTGCCAGCAGCTTGGGTGCCTCCCAAAAACTGTTTTTT.

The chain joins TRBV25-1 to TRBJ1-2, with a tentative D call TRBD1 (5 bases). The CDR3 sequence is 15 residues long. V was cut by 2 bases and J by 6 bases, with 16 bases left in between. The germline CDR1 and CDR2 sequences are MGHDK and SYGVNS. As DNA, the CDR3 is TGTGCCAGCAGTGAACGCGGGGCTTCGGCAGATGGCTACACCTTC. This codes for CASSERGASADGYTF.